This is a list of T cell receptor beta chains from one sample in a study of graft-versus-host responses after intestinal transplantation. These TCRs' antigens remain unknown. Sequencing used immunoSEQ multiplex PCR; TCRdb keeps in-frame clones, though not all of them. The table has about 39,000 clones, over 90% seen once; the top ten hold 20% to 25%. The sample here was unstimulated CD8+ T cells sorted from spleen or lymph node cells, taken before transplant. The origin of the receptors is a human donor who was the organ donor for an intestinal transplant. CDR3s include the opening cysteine and the closing phenylalanine or tryptophan. Each record gives: clone size, D gene, J gene, V gene, CDR3 protein, CDR3 DNA. A D gene is named only where the DNA matches it firmly. Clone sizes are given selectively: once, few, many, or a class where the clone is expanded.

abundance: NA; d_gene: TRBD2; j_gene: TRBJ2-7; v_gene: TRBV19; CDR3aa: CASSLAGQLYEQYF; CDR3nt: TGTGCCAGTAGTCTAGCGGGACAGCTTTACGAGCAGTACTTC
abundance: NA; d_gene: NA; j_gene: TRBJ2-1; v_gene: TRBV27; CDR3aa: CASSWGSNEQFF; CDR3nt: TGTGCCAGCAGTTGGGGTAGCAATGAGCAGTTCTTC
abundance: NA; d_gene: NA; j_gene: TRBJ2-3; v_gene: TRBV6-1; CDR3aa: CASSEVVGPSTDTQYF; CDR3nt: TGTGCCAGCAGTGAAGTGGTAGGGCCGAGCACAGATACGCAGTATTTT
abundance: NA; d_gene: NA; j_gene: TRBJ2-7; v_gene: TRBV7-8; CDR3aa: CASSLVLYEQYF; CDR3nt: TGTGCCAGCAGCCTAGTGCTCTACGAGCAGTACTTC
abundance: once; d_gene: TRBD2; j_gene: TRBJ2-1; v_gene: TRBV6-1; CDR3aa: CASSLGGGYNEQFF; CDR3nt: TGTGCCAGCAGTTTAGGCGGGGGTTACAATGAGCAGTTCTTC
abundance: NA; d_gene: NA; j_gene: TRBJ2-1; v_gene: TRBV4-3; CDR3aa: CASSQDAGKLYSYNEQFF; CDR3nt: TGCGCCAGCAGCCAAGATGCAGGCAAATTATACTCCTACAATGAGCAGTTCTTC
abundance: NA; d_gene: NA; j_gene: TRBJ2-3; v_gene: TRBV6-6; CDR3aa: CASRDRIHTQYF; CDR3nt: TGTGCCAGCCGGGACCGAATACATACGCAGTATTTT
abundance: NA; d_gene: TRBD2; j_gene: TRBJ2-1; v_gene: TRBV28; CDR3aa: CAGATSGHNEQFF; CDR3nt: TGTGCCGGCGCGACTAGCGGACACAATGAGCAGTTCTTC
abundance: NA; d_gene: NA; j_gene: TRBJ2-1; v_gene: TRBV9; CDR3aa: CASSVGGGGGTSYNEQFF; CDR3nt: TGTGCCAGCAGCGTAGGGGGGGGCGGAGGGACCTCCTACAATGAGCAGTTCTTC
abundance: once; d_gene: NA; j_gene: TRBJ1-5; v_gene: TRBV6-1; CDR3aa: CASSEKVSNQPQHF; CDR3nt: TGTGCCAGCAGTGAAAAGGTTAGCAATCAGCCCCAGCATTTT
abundance: NA; d_gene: NA; j_gene: TRBJ2-1; v_gene: TRBV29-1; CDR3aa: CSVDYNEQFF; CDR3nt: TGCAGCGTAGACTACAATGAGCAGTTCTTC
abundance: NA; d_gene: NA; j_gene: TRBJ2-7; v_gene: TRBV5-6; CDR3aa: CASSLGYEQYF; CDR3nt: TGTGCCAGCAGCTTGGGATACGAGCAGTACTTC
abundance: NA; d_gene: NA; j_gene: TRBJ2-1; v_gene: TRBV4-3; CDR3aa: CASSQVRNEQFF; CDR3nt: TGCGCCAGCAGCCAAGTACGCAATGAGCAGTTCTTC